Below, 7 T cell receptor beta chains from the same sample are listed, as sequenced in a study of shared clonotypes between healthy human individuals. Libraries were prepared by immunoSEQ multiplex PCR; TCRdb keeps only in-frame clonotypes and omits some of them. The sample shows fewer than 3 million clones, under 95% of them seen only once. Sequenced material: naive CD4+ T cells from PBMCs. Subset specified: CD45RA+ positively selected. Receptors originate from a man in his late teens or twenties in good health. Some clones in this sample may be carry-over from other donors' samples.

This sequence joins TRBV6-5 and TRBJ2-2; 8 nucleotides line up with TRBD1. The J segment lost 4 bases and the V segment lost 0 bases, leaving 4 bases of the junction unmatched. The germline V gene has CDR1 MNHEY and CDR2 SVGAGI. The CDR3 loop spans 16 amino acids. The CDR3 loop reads CASSYSRGTGTGELFF. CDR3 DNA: TGTGCCAGCAGTTACTCAAGAGGGACAGGCACCGGGGAGCTGTTTTTT.

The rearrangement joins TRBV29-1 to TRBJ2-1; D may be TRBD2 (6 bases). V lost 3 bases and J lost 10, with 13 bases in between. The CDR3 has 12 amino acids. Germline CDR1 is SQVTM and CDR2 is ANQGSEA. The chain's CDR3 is CSVERGEREQFF. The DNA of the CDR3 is TGCAGCGTTGAGCGGGGAGAAAGGGAGCAGTTCTTC.

The CDR3 is CASSLGGTYEKLFF. The CDR3 region has the DNA TGTGCCAGCAGCTTGGGGGGAACGTATGAAAAACTGTTTTTT. The V gene is TRBV5-5, the J gene TRBJ1-4, with D uncertain. The CDR3 consists of 14 residues. V was cut by 0 bases and J by 6 bases, with 9 bases left in between. Germline assignment: CDR1 SGHKS and CDR2 YYEKEE (reference sequence).

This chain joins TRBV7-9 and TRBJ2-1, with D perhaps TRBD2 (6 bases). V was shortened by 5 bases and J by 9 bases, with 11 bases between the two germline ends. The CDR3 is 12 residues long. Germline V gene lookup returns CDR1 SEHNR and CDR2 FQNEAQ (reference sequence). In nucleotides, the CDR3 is TGTGCCAGCAGCGGGTACGGGGGTGAGCAGTTCTTC. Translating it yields CASSGYGGEQFF.

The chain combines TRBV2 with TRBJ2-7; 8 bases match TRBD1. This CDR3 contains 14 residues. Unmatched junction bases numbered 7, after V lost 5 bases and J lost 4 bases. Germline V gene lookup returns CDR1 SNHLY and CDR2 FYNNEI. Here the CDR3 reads CASSFQGALYEQYF. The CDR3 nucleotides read TGTGCCAGCAGTTTCCAGGGGGCGCTTTACGAGCAGTACTTC.

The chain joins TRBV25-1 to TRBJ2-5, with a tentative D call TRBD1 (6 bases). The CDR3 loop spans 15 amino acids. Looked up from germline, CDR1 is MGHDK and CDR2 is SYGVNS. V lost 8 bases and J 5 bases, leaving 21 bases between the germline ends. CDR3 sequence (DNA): TGTGCCAGCGGAGACGGGACACTCCTACGGGAGACCCAGTACTTC. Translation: CASGDGTLLRETQYF.

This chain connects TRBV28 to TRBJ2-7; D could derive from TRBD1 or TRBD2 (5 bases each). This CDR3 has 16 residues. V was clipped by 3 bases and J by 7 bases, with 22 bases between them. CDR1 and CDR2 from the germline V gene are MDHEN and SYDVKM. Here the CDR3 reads CASSFRGRNNRQEQYF. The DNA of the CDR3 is TGTGCCAGCAGTTTTAGGGGACGGAACAATCGTCAGGAGCAGTACTTC.